These 18 T cell receptor beta chains share one sample of origin, sequenced in a study of T cell responses to AZD1222 COVID-19 vaccine. The table came from immunoSEQ multiplex PCR; TCRdb's copy has only in-frame clones and leaves some out. The table records approximately 130,000 clones, roughly 86% of them present only once. Sample: peripheral blood, taken 28 days after the second AZD1222 dose. Source of these receptors: an adult who received the AZD1222 COVID-19 vaccine.

The rearrangement uses TRBV27 and TRBJ2-7, with TRBD2 identical over 7 bases. CDR1 is MNHEY and CDR2 is SMNVEV in the germline V gene (reference sequence). The length of the CDR3 is 16 residues. V dropped 1 base and J dropped 2; count of bases not matched to a gene: 8. DNA for the CDR3: TGTGCCAGCAGTTTATTGCCGGGCGGGGGAACCTACGAGCAGTACTTC. Residues: CASSLLPGGGTYEQYF.

The rearrangement links TRBV18 to TRBJ1-1; unclear D gene. This CDR3 has 13 residues. Trimming left V 4 bases short and J 2 bases short, with 8 bases between. Germline assignment: CDR1 KGHSH and CDR2 LQKENI. CDR3 in DNA: TGTGCCAGCTCACTGGACGCCAACACTGAAGCTTTCTTT. Amino acid sequence: CASSLDANTEAFF.

Regarding this clone: The sample carries other DNA sequences with the same CDR3. This chain uses TRBV5-1 with TRBJ2-6; TRBD1 matches at 7 bases. Germline assignment: CDR1 SGHRS and CDR2 YFSETQ. The CDR3 is 18 amino acids. Losses at the gene ends were 2 bases for V and 1 base for J; bases not matched to a gene: 9. In DNA, the CDR3 is TGCGCCAGCAGCTTAGTGACAGGGCCTTCTTCTGGGGCCAACGTCCTGACTTTC. Encoded protein: CASSLVTGPSSGANVLTF.

The V and J genes are TRBV5-1 and TRBJ2-3, with TRBD2 matching over 10 bases. With 3 bases clipped from V and 0 bases from J, the junction kept 4 bases outside the gene matches. This CDR3 contains 16 residues. CDR1 is SGHRS, CDR2 YFSETQ, per germline. In DNA form, the CDR3 reads TGCGCCAGCAGCTACGGACTAGCGGTTAGCACAGATACGCAGTATTTT. Its protein product is CASSYGLAVSTDTQYF.

This chain uses TRBV6-2 or TRBV6-3 with TRBJ2-3, with D possibly called TRBD1 or TRBD2 (5 bases each). CDR1 and CDR2 from the germline V gene are MNHEY and SVGEGT. V was cut by 2 bases and J by 2 bases, with 11 bases left in between. This CDR3 has 15 amino acids. Here the CDR3 DNA reads TGTGCCAGCAGTTACGGGGACGGCTACACAGATACGCAGTATTTT. It encodes CASSYGDGYTDTQYF.

The genes are TRBV18 and TRBJ1-1; 9 positions agree with TRBD1. The CDR3 extends over 17 amino acids. Germline V gene data show CDR1 as KGHSH and CDR2 as LQKENI. The ends lost 1 base at V and 5 bases at J; junction bases unmatched: 11. CDR3 loop: CASSPQKNRGRRTEAFF. The DNA for the CDR3 is TGTGCCAGCTCACCACAAAAAAACAGGGGGCGAAGAACTGAAGCTTTCTTT.

This chain uses TRBV9 with TRBJ2-3; 14 bases line up with TRBD2. The J segment lost 0 bases and the V segment lost 2 bases, leaving 5 bases of the junction unmatched. This CDR3 comprises 18 residues. The germline CDR1 and CDR2 sequences are SGDLS and YYNGEE. In nucleotides, the CDR3 is TGTGCCAGCAGCGTGGGACTAGCGGGAGATATGAGCACAGATACGCAGTATTTT. This codes for CASSVGLAGDMSTDTQYF.

The rearrangement uses TRBV3-1 (or the pseudogene TRBV3-2) and TRBJ1-4; a possible D gene is TRBD1 (6 bases). The CDR3 consists of 14 residues. V was shortened by 3 bases and J by 5 bases, with 10 bases between the two germline ends. The germline V gene encodes CDR1 LGHDT and CDR2 YNNKEL (reference sequence). CDR3: CASSQTGTNEKLFF. The CDR3 DNA is TGTGCCAGCAGCCAGACGGGGACAAATGAAAAACTGTTTTTT.

This sequence joins TRBV5-1 and TRBJ2-7; D possibly corresponds to TRBD1 (6 bases). In germline, CDR1 is SGHRS, CDR2 YFSETQ. V lost 1 base and J 1 base, leaving 9 bases between the germline ends. There are 14 residues in the CDR3. Written as DNA, the CDR3 is TGCGCCAGCAGCTTGCAGGGACAATCCTACGAGCAGTACTTC. Translated: CASSLQGQSYEQYF. Based on the CDR3 plus reference TRBV5-1 and TRBJ2-7, the full variable domain is KAGVTQTPRYLIKTRGQQVTLSCSPISGHRSVSWYQQTPGQGLQFLFEYFSETQRNKGNFPGRFSGRQFSNSRSEMNVSTLELGDSALYLCASSLQGQSYEQYFGPGTRLTVT.

The J gene is TRBJ2-1, the V gene TRBV7-9; D is unresolved. CDR3 length equals 18 residues. The germline CDR1 and CDR2 sequences are SEHNR and FQNEAQ (reference sequence). Trimming took off 1 base at V and 4 bases at J, with 20 bases between the two ends. Here the CDR3 reads CASSLDLMADVSYNEQFF. The CDR3 nucleotides are TGTGCCAGCAGCTTAGATCTTATGGCGGACGTGTCTTACAATGAGCAGTTCTTC. Drawing the rest from reference TRBV7-9 and TRBJ2-1, the complete variable domain is DTGVSQNPRHKITKRGQNVTFRCDPISEHNRLYWYRQTLGQGPEFLTYFQNEAQLEKSRLLSDRFSAERPKGSFSTLEIQRTEQGDSAMYLCASSLDLMADVSYNEQFFGPGTRLTVL.

With regard to this clone: The germline gene is not matched at one end of the junction; a read error may be the cause. The chain is built from TRBV2 and TRBJ1-2, with unresolved D. Per germline, CDR1 SNHLY and CDR2 FYNNEI. The length of the CDR3 is 14 residues. The CDR3 bases are TGTGCCAGCAGGACGTCGGCACAGAACTACGGCTACACCTTC. Its translation is CASRTSAQNYGYTF. Looking up the rest from reference TRBV2 and TRBJ1-2 gives the full variable domain: EPEVTQTPSHQVTQMGQEVILRCVPISNHLYFYWYRQILGQKVEFLVSFYNNEISEKSEIFDDQFSVERPDGSNFTLKIRSTKLEDSAMYFCASRTSAQNYGYTFGSGTRLTVV.

The chain carries TRBV12-3 or TRBV12-4 and TRBJ2-5; D remains ambiguous. Trimming took 3 bases from V and 3 from J, leaving 8 bases between them. The CDR3 is made up of 13 amino acids. The CDR3 sequence: CASSLGLKETQYF. The CDR3 region has the DNA TGTGCCAGCAGTTTGGGCCTAAAAGAGACCCAGTACTTC.

In its sample, this clone was seen once. The chain employs TRBV18 and TRBJ1-1; D perhaps matches TRBD1 (5 bases). Trimming left V 3 bases short and J 6 bases short, with 14 bases between. The CDR3 length is 14 residues. Germline assignment: CDR1 KGHSH and CDR2 LQKENI. CDR3 residues: CASSPQGVSAEAFF. CDR3 coding DNA: TGTGCCAGCTCACCTCAGGGAGTATCGGCTGAAGCTTTCTTT.

This chain joins TRBV7-2 and TRBJ2-6, with 11 bases aligning to TRBD1. Germline V lookup: CDR1 SGHTA, CDR2 FQGNSA. The CDR3 loop spans 19 amino acids. J gave up 0 bases and V 5 bases, and 9 bases lay outside the gene matches. The CDR3 sequence: CASSKGQGGGPSGANVLTF. DNA for the CDR3: TGTGCCAGCAGCAAGGGACAGGGGGGGGGTCCCTCTGGGGCCAACGTCCTGACTTTC.

The chain has TRBV21-1 and TRBJ2-7; the table's D call, TRBD2, has no DNA check behind it. TRBV21-1 is a pseudogene locus. The CDR3 is 16 amino acids. The CDR3 region is CASSKAREGVSDEQYF. The CDR3, as DNA: TGTGCCAGCAGCAAAGCTCGAGAGGGAGTTTCAGACGAGCAGTACTTC.

This clone was observed a single time. The chain combines TRBV9 with TRBJ1-2; possible D gene TRBD1, 5 bases. Germline V gene lookup returns CDR1 SGDLS and CDR2 YYNGEE. CDR3 length: 13 residues. V lost 3 bases to trimming and J lost 6 bases, with 12 bases between them. The CDR3 loop reads CASSARQNNGYTF. The CDR3 bases are TGTGCCAGCAGCGCCCGACAGAACAATGGCTACACCTTC. The complete variable domain, with remaining parts taken from reference TRBV9 and TRBJ1-2, reads DSGVTQTPKHLITATGQRVTLRCSPRSGDLSVYWYQQSLDQGLQFLIQYYNGEERAKGNILERFSAQQFPDLHSELNLSSLELGDSALYFCASSARQNNGYTFGSGTRLTVV.

On this clone itself: This sample also contains other DNA sequences that code for the same CDR3. This sequence joins TRBV27 and TRBJ1-2; a possible D gene is TRBD1 (6 bases). CDR3 length: 12 residues. Germline CDR1 MNHEY, CDR2 SMNVEV (reference sequence). Trimming cost V 3 bases and J 6 bases, with 8 bases left between them. CDR3 region: CASSFRGDGYTF. The CDR3 nucleotides are TGTGCCAGCAGTTTCAGGGGAGATGGCTACACCTTC.

This sequence joins TRBV4-2 and TRBJ2-5, with D uncertain. The CDR3 length is 14 residues. Germline-derived CDR1 and CDR2 are LGHNA and YNFKEQ. V was shortened by 0 bases and J by 1 base, with 6 bases between the two germline ends. CDR3 nucleotides: TGTGCCAGCAGCCAAGATAGACTCCAAGAGACCCAGTACTTC. Residues: CASSQDRLQETQYF.